The clone carrying this T cell receptor beta chain was counted a single time. These data are taken from a study of blood T cell repertoires in COVID-19. Study summary: Sources were T cells, B-cell-depleted T cells, or PBMCs; the material itself was cDNA or gDNA.

In the source study's methods: Estimates of nucleated cell counts were drawn from the amplification of reference gene primers. TCRdb's copy holds only in-frame clones and misses some; the assay was immunoSEQ multiplex PCR. Clone size and the V and J calls come from that table; the DNA yielded D and trimming. The table lists roughly 100,000 clones, 75% to 90% of them singletons. Germline loops: CDR1 SGHRS, CDR2 YFSETQ. The CDR3 loop spans 16 amino acids. V lost 3 bases to trimming and J lost 5 bases; unmatched junction nucleotides: 7. The rearrangement links TRBV5-1 to TRBJ2-5; 13 bases match TRBD2. The source is an elderly woman with acute or convalescent COVID-19. Input material: peripheral blood. CDR3: CASSSTSGGAHETQYF. CDR3 coding DNA: TGCGCCAGCAGCTCTACTAGCGGGGGGGCCCATGAGACCCAGTACTTC.